This TCR beta chain emerged from a study of cytomegalovirus exposure and HLA in healthy donors. It was with 60 Vbeta and 13 Jbeta primers that the PCR ran. Profiling relied on immunoSEQ multiplex PCR, and the TCRdb table lists in-frame clones only, not all of them. This table holds 40,000 to 50,000 clones, about 70% found once. V shed 0 bases and J shed 7 bases, with 20 bases lying between them. The CDR3 loop spans 17 amino acids. The V gene's germline CDR1 is SGHRS and CDR2 YFSETQ. The sample was PBMCs. The TCR was taken from a man aged 25 to 40 in good health and CMV-seronegative. V gene TRBV5-1 combines with J gene TRBJ2-1; D might be TRBD2 (6 bases). This chain's CDR3 is CASSLEGGAAYWNEQFF. The CDR3 nucleotides are TGCGCCAGCAGCTTGGAGGGAGGAGCGGCCTACTGGAATGAGCAGTTCTTC.